A single sample gave rise to the 24 T cell receptor beta chains below, sequenced in a study of regulatory T cells in long-lasting Graves disease. Time point defined: newly diagnosed GD, antithyroid drugs for less than 3 months. The TCR library was prepared using RNA isolated from PBMCs. Library construction for TCR beta used iRepertoire HTBI primers and Arm-PCR of CDR3 regions. Via MiXCR, TCRdb re-called the multiplex PCR reads, giving one row per CDR3 protein. The data show 550,000 to 700,000 distinct CDR3 sequences, around 16% seen once. These data are also associated with another study on T cells in Graves' hyperthyroidism and ophthalmopathy.

The sample here was peripheral blood mononuclear cells (PBMCs), taken at new diagnosis, from a patient treated with antithyroid drugs. The receptors originated from a man aged 18 to 30 with Graves disease.

This clonotype was observed at least ten times. The chain employs TRBV20-1 and TRBJ2-4, with a tentative D call TRBD1 (5 bases). CDR3 length: 15 amino acids. CDR1 and CDR2 from the germline V gene are DFQATT and SNEGSKA (reference sequence). The V end lost 0 bases, the J end lost 1 base, and 10 bases lay between the germline ends. The CDR3 is CSARDQGVAKNIQYF. In DNA, the CDR3 is TGCAGTGCTAGAGATCAAGGGGTTGCCAAAAACATTCAGTACTTC.

This clonotype has just a few counts. The chain recombines TRBV7-8 with TRBJ2-5; no firm D call. Germline-derived CDR1 and CDR2 are SGHVS and FQNEAQ. Trimming pared 2 bases from V and 2 bases from J, leaving 6 bases between. This CDR3 contains 13 residues. For the CDR3, the DNA is TGTGCCAGCAGCTTAAACTTACAAGAGACCCAGTACTTC. This sequence encodes CASSLNLQETQYF.

The sample holds many counts of this clonotype. CDR3 protein: CASSSEGLADTQYF. CDR3 in DNA: TGTGCCAGCAGCTCAGAGGGACTAGCAGATACGCAGTATTTT. The chain is built from TRBV11-2 and TRBJ2-3; 8 bases map to TRBD2. V lost 4 bases to trimming and J lost 4 bases; unmatched junction nucleotides: 4. There are 14 residues in the CDR3. Germline lookup yields CDR1 SGHAT and CDR2 FQNNGV. Combining the CDR3 with reference TRBV11-2 and TRBJ2-3 gives the whole variable domain EAGVAQSPRYKIIEKRQSVAFWCNPISGHATLYWYQQILGQGPKLLIQFQNNGVVDDSQLPKDRFSAERLKGVDSTLKIQPAKLEDSAVYLCASSSEGLADTQYFGPGTRLTVL.

This clonotype was found many times. The chain combines TRBV7-9 with TRBJ2-6; 7 bases agree with TRBD2. The CDR3 extends over 17 amino acids. J was trimmed by 0 bases and V by 1 base; bases with no gene match: 3. Per germline, CDR1 SEHNR and CDR2 FQNEAQ (reference sequence). The CDR3 DNA follows: TGTGCCAGCAGCTTAGGTGGCGGGAGCTCTGGGGCCAACGTCCTGACTTTC. Translation: CASSLGGGSSGANVLTF.

This clonotype was picked up many times. The rearrangement links TRBV30 to TRBJ1-2, with D perhaps matching TRBD1 (5 bases). CDR3 length: 15 residues. Trimming took 0 bases from V and 4 from J, leaving 15 bases between them. The germline V gene has CDR1 GTSNPN and CDR2 SVGIG (reference sequence). The CDR3 loop is CAWSVPPGTSYGYTF. Written as DNA, the CDR3 is TGTGCCTGGAGTGTACCGCCAGGGACCAGCTATGGCTACACCTTC.

This clonotype was observed a few times. V and J are TRBV5-1 and TRBJ2-3; the D call may be TRBD1 or TRBD2 (6 bases each). TRBJ2-5 explains the end of the DNA better; the J call may be wrong. Germline loops: CDR1 SGHRS, CDR2 YFSETQ. The CDR3 covers 15 residues. The CDR3 DNA reads as TGCGCCAGCAGCTTGGAAGGGGGGCTTGAGGAGACCCAGTACTTC. Its protein is CASSLEGGLEETQYF.

This clonotype occurred many times. The chain couples TRBV20-1 to TRBJ2-2, with 9 bases aligning to TRBD2. The CDR3 contains 16 residues. V shed 5 bases, J shed 5 bases, and the junction held 12 bases outside the gene matches. CDR1 is DFQATT and CDR2 is SNEGSKA in the germline V gene (reference sequence). For the CDR3, the DNA is TGCAGTGCTCCCGAGATAGCGGGAGTGGGAACCGGGGAGCTGTTTTTT. This codes for CSAPEIAGVGTGELFF.

The CDR3 sequence is CASSQGQGPSDGTVKNIQYF. The CDR3, as DNA: TGTGCCAGCAGCCAAGGGCAGGGGCCATCCGATGGGACAGTCAAAAACATTCAGTACTTC. This rearrangement joins TRBV14 to TRBJ2-4; 7 bases fit TRBD1. Trimming removed 1 base from V and 3 bases from J; junction bases left unmatched: 18. CDR1 is SGHDN and CDR2 is FVKESK in the germline V gene. The CDR3 has 20 residues.

This clonotype was counted once. The genes are TRBV4-1 and TRBJ2-7; the match to TRBD2 covers 9 bases. This CDR3 has 17 amino acids. The V gene's germline CDR1 is MGHRA and CDR2 YSYEKL. V shed 0 bases, J shed 4 bases, and the junction held 10 bases outside the gene matches. The CDR3 reads CASSQEWREGVRYEQYF. In DNA form, the CDR3 reads TGCGCCAGCAGCCAAGAGTGGCGGGAGGGTGTGCGGTACGAGCAGTACTTC.

Ten or more counts support this clonotype. The rearrangement joins TRBV3-1 to TRBJ2-3; TRBD2 agrees at 10 bases. The CDR3 sequence is 17 residues long. V lost 2 bases, J lost 1 base, and 6 bases stayed unmatched. CDR1 and CDR2 (germline): LGHDT, YNNKEL (reference sequence). DNA of the CDR3: TGTGCCAGCAGCCAAATGTATCTAGCGGGAGGCACAGATACGCAGTATTTT. Translation: CASSQMYLAGGTDTQYF.

This clonotype was counted at least ten times. The V call is TRBV19, the J call TRBJ1-1; weak D call: TRBD1 (6 bases). CDR1 and CDR2 (germline): LNHDA, SQIVND (reference sequence). With 3 bases removed from V and 2 bases from J, the gap between germline ends came to 7 bases. This CDR3 spans 13 amino acids. CDR3 sequence (DNA): TGTGCCAGTAGTATCAGGGGTAACACTGAAGCTTTCTTT. Its protein is CASSIRGNTEAFF.

In this sample, this clonotype turned up many times. V is TRBV12-3 or TRBV12-4 and J is TRBJ1-1, with 7 bases identical to TRBD1. This CDR3 comprises 15 residues. The trim removed 3 bases at V and 3 bases at J, leaving 7 bases unmatched. CDR3 nucleotide sequence: TGTGCCAGCAGTTTTGGGAGGGGGCGGCACACTGAAGCTTTCTTT. Translated: CASSFGRGRHTEAFF.

The rearrangement links TRBV2 to TRBJ2-4, with D perhaps assigned TRBD1 or TRBD2 (5 bases each). The CDR3 is made up of 14 amino acids. Germline V gene sequence: CDR1 SNHLY, CDR2 FYNNEI. The V end lost 4 bases, the J end lost 7 bases, and 14 bases lay between the germline ends. CDR3 protein: CASSVPGWENIQYF. Here the CDR3 DNA reads TGTGCCAGCAGTGTTCCAGGGTGGGAGAACATTCAGTACTTC.

This clonotype appeared many times. The rearrangement links TRBV7-9 to TRBJ2-6; D gene ambiguous. Germline CDR1 reads SEHNR; CDR2 reads FQNEAQ (reference sequence). The CDR3 contains 14 residues. The V and J ends lost 5 bases and 4 bases respectively, with 9 bases between them. The CDR3 here is CASSHSEGANVLTF. Written as DNA, the CDR3 is TGTGCCAGCAGCCACTCCGAAGGGGCCAACGTCCTGACTTTC.

This chain joins TRBV27 and TRBJ2-2, with 7 positions matching TRBD1. V lost 5 bases to trimming and J lost 1 base; unmatched junction nucleotides: 13. The CDR3 is 18 residues long. CDR1 is MNHEY, CDR2 SMNVEV, per germline (reference sequence). CDR3 amino acids: CASSPAYVRQGNTGELFF. CDR3 nucleotide sequence: TGTGCCAGCAGTCCGGCTTACGTCCGACAGGGGAACACCGGGGAGCTGTTTTTT.

This clonotype was detected ten times or more. The V and J genes are TRBV18 and TRBJ2-1, with TRBD2 matching over 8 bases. With 1 base clipped from V and 6 bases from J, the junction kept 5 bases outside the gene matches. The V gene's germline CDR1 is KGHSH and CDR2 LQKENI. This CDR3 contains 15 residues. The CDR3 DNA sequence: TGTGCCAGCTCACCACGAGTAGCGGGGAGCAATGAGCAGTTCTTC. This gives the protein CASSPRVAGSNEQFF.

In this sample, this clonotype turned up many times. The J gene is TRBJ1-2, the V gene TRBV15; D unresolved. Germline V gene sequence: CDR1 LNHNV, CDR2 YYDKDF (reference sequence). The CDR3 extends over 13 amino acids. V shed 0 bases and J shed 5 bases, with 7 bases lying between them. In DNA, the CDR3 is TGTGCCACCAGCAGAGATCAAGGATATGGCTACACCTTC. It encodes CATSRDQGYGYTF.

The genes are TRBV5-1 and TRBJ2-7; TRBD1 matches 7 bases. The V gene's germline CDR1 is SGHRS and CDR2 YFSETQ. There are 14 residues in the CDR3. V dropped 6 bases and J dropped 6; count of bases not matched to a gene: 12. CDR3 amino acids: CASTPYRGLGEQYF. The CDR3 DNA follows: TGCGCCAGCACTCCTTACAGGGGTCTGGGCGAGCAGTACTTC.

This clonotype was picked up many times. This sequence joins TRBV29-1 and TRBJ2-1; D may be TRBD2 (5 bases). Trimming took off 5 bases at V and 8 bases at J, with 13 bases between the two ends. Germline CDR1 is SQVTM and CDR2 is ANQGSEA. This CDR3 is built from 12 residues. For the CDR3, the DNA is TGCAGCGTTCTATTATGGCGGGATGAGCAGTTCTTC. Its protein product is CSVLLWRDEQFF.

The chain employs TRBV11-2 and TRBJ2-7, with TRBD2 as a possible D gene (5 bases). This CDR3 spans 14 amino acids. Germline CDR1 is SGHAT and CDR2 is FQNNGV. V lost 5 bases and J lost 4, with 15 bases in between. DNA of the CDR3: TGTGCCAGCAGCCAAGAGTGGAGCGGATACGAGCAGTACTTC. Amino acid sequence: CASSQEWSGYEQYF.

The genes are TRBV19 and TRBJ2-2; 8 bases are shared with TRBD2. Germline CDR1 is LNHDA and CDR2 is SQIVND (reference sequence). Unmatched junction bases numbered 24, after V lost 6 bases and J lost 6 bases. The length of the CDR3 is 20 residues. The CDR3 reads CASRMGAAGRSGSPAGELFF. The CDR3 DNA follows: TGTGCCAGTAGGATGGGGGCGGCAGGGCGCAGCGGGAGTCCCGCCGGGGAGCTGTTTTTT.

The V call is TRBV27, the J call TRBJ1-1; D gene unclear. CDR3 length: 13 residues. V lost 6 bases, J lost 2 bases, and 10 bases lay in between. CDR1 is MNHEY and CDR2 is SMNVEV in the germline V gene (reference sequence). CDR3 in amino acids: CASSQEVNTEAFF. DNA for the CDR3: TGTGCCAGCAGCCAAGAGGTAAACACTGAAGCTTTCTTT.

The V gene is TRBV28, the J gene TRBJ2-2; D is ambiguous. CDR3 length: 13 amino acids. Germline CDR1 reads MDHEN; CDR2 reads SYDVKM. With 7 bases removed from V and 6 bases from J, the gap between germline ends came to 12 bases. CDR3 bases: TGTGCCAGCATCCGTAAGCTTTCCGGGGAGCTGTTTTTT. It translates to CASIRKLSGELFF.

The chain couples TRBV28 to TRBJ1-1; D gene ambiguous. V lost 3 bases, J lost 11 bases, and 13 bases lay in between. Germline V gives CDR1 MDHEN, CDR2 SYDVKM. The CDR3 contains 12 residues. CDR3 sequence (DNA): TGTGCCAGCAGTTTGGTCGGGCGAGCGGCTTTCTTT. Translating it yields CASSLVGRAAFF.